This TCR beta chain appears in the sequencing data of a study of T cells in Graves' hyperthyroidism and ophthalmopathy. TCR beta CDR3 region amplification was performed from RNA transcripts. An initial round of RT-PCR targeting the TCR CDR3 relied on the HTBI primer set. TCRdb reprocessed the multiplex PCR reads with MiXCR, giving one entry per CDR3 protein. The data show a few hundred thousand distinct CDR3 sequences, 46% seen once. Graves' hyperthyroidism showing no ophthalmopathy progression within 18 months was considered stable. J gave up 6 bases and V 5 bases, and 9 bases lay outside the gene matches. The CDR3 is 15 amino acids. Per the germline V gene, CDR1 is SGHTA and CDR2 is FQGNSA.

The receptor's source is a woman in her late teens or twenties with Graves' hyperthyroidism. This rearrangement joins TRBV7-2 to TRBJ1-4; TRBD1 agrees at 7 bases. The specimen was peripheral blood or thyroid tissue (not recorded which). The CDR3 DNA reads TGTGCCAGCAGCCCCCAGACAGGGACAGATGAAAAACTGTTTTTT. Amino acid sequence: CASSPQTGTDEKLFF.